This is a list of T cell receptor beta chains from one sample in a study of T cells expressing NK-cell markers. TCRdb re-analyzed the 5' RACE reads; it lists each CDR3 protein once, without DNA. The table lists 500,000 to 700,000 distinct CDR3 sequences, with roughly 3.6% in the top ten. Sample: blood T cells: a sorted CD56 or NKG2C T cell subset, CD4+ or CD8+ T cells, or bulk PBMC T cells (not recorded which). The receptors were sampled from a man aged 18 to 29 in good health. Both conserved end residues are part of each CDR3.

j_gene: TRBJ2-7
v_gene: TRBV20-1
CDR3aa: CSAQSSAGVTYEQYF

j_gene: TRBJ2-1
v_gene: TRBV18
CDR3aa: CASSPPGPGGNEQFF

j_gene: TRBJ2-2
v_gene: TRBV30
CDR3aa: CAWRGQGSGELFF

j_gene: TRBJ2-3
v_gene: TRBV10-3
CDR3aa: CAISEKNLGLPTDTQYF

j_gene: TRBJ2-1
v_gene: TRBV3-1
CDR3aa: CVSSPTGFRGNEQFF

j_gene: TRBJ2-5
v_gene: TRBV21-1
CDR3aa: CASSKWRVQGGETQYF

j_gene: TRBJ2-1
v_gene: TRBV10-2
CDR3aa: CASINTHSYNEQFF

j_gene: TRBJ1-2
v_gene: TRBV20-1
CDR3aa: CSARVDAAHGYTF

j_gene: TRBJ1-1
v_gene: TRBV4-1
CDR3aa: CASSQKDRATYEAFF

j_gene: TRBJ2-3
v_gene: TRBV20-1
CDR3aa: CSARDPGTGDRLTDTQYF

j_gene: TRBJ2-2
v_gene: TRBV5-1
CDR3aa: CASSQGSSSGTGELFF

j_gene: TRBJ1-3
v_gene: TRBV20-1
CDR3aa: CSAPEPGAGNTIYF

j_gene: TRBJ2-3
v_gene: TRBV10-3
CDR3aa: CATGRQGPTDTQYF

j_gene: TRBJ2-1
v_gene: TRBV6-2/TRBV6-3
CDR3aa: CATTPVATNEQFF

j_gene: TRBJ2-2
v_gene: TRBV5-6
CDR3aa: CASSPGQGGTGELFF

j_gene: TRBJ2-4
v_gene: TRBV5-1
CDR3aa: CASTQGKVQYF

j_gene: TRBJ2-1
v_gene: TRBV5-1
CDR3aa: CASSLTDFGYNEQFF

j_gene: TRBJ1-1
v_gene: TRBV11-2
CDR3aa: CASSLDIRQNTEAFF

j_gene: TRBJ2-1
v_gene: TRBV19
CDR3aa: CASSIVSGFSYNEQFF

j_gene: TRBJ2-1
v_gene: TRBV7-2
CDR3aa: CASSLVGSLVGNEQFF

j_gene: TRBJ2-5
v_gene: TRBV27
CDR3aa: CASSLSLLETQYF

j_gene: TRBJ2-3
v_gene: TRBV6-5
CDR3aa: CASSPPGQGENTQYF

j_gene: TRBJ1-6
v_gene: TRBV4-1
CDR3aa: CASSHARNNSPLHF

j_gene: TRBJ2-5
v_gene: TRBV30
CDR3aa: CAWNDAQETQYF

j_gene: TRBJ2-2
v_gene: TRBV7-6
CDR3aa: CASSLELAGGHTGELFF

j_gene: TRBJ1-5
v_gene: TRBV12-3/TRBV12-4
CDR3aa: CASSSSVGSNQPQHF

j_gene: TRBJ1-1
v_gene: TRBV4-1
CDR3aa: CASSPPRGNTEAFF

j_gene: TRBJ2-3
v_gene: TRBV7-2
CDR3aa: CASRVLAGLSTDTQYF

j_gene: TRBJ1-3
v_gene: TRBV20-1
CDR3aa: CSARSQGYGNTIYF

j_gene: TRBJ2-3
v_gene: TRBV24-1
CDR3aa: CATSERDRGRADTQYF

j_gene: TRBJ2-1
v_gene: TRBV7-9
CDR3aa: CASSPEPSGPGSEQFF

j_gene: TRBJ1-5
v_gene: TRBV12-3/TRBV12-4
CDR3aa: CASSRTRQKNQPQHF

j_gene: TRBJ1-2
v_gene: TRBV6-1
CDR3aa: CASTFTLGGGYGYTF

j_gene: TRBJ2-1
v_gene: TRBV12-3/TRBV12-4
CDR3aa: CASSLALDTRYNEQFF

j_gene: TRBJ2-3
v_gene: TRBV27
CDR3aa: CASSLSGLQIATDTQYF

j_gene: TRBJ2-1
v_gene: TRBV5-8
CDR3aa: CASSLWTVHNEQFF

j_gene: TRBJ2-1
v_gene: TRBV7-2
CDR3aa: CASSLVGTSPYNEQFF

j_gene: TRBJ1-2
v_gene: TRBV29-1
CDR3aa: CSVVSTGVNYGYTF

j_gene: TRBJ2-2
v_gene: TRBV29-1
CDR3aa: CSVSGLFTGELFF

j_gene: TRBJ2-4
v_gene: TRBV5-5
CDR3aa: CASSSTGTGVTKNIQYF

j_gene: TRBJ1-5
v_gene: TRBV27
CDR3aa: CASRTTGGYSNQPQHF

j_gene: TRBJ2-3
v_gene: TRBV27
CDR3aa: CASSLYRPLDPSTDTQYF

j_gene: TRBJ2-3
v_gene: TRBV7-7
CDR3aa: CASSSRAGLAGTDTQYF

j_gene: TRBJ1-6
v_gene: TRBV6-4
CDR3aa: CASSELNNSPLHF

j_gene: TRBJ2-1
v_gene: TRBV10-3
CDR3aa: CAISALAGMDEQFF

j_gene: TRBJ2-2
v_gene: TRBV7-2
CDR3aa: CASSLARTGALGLFF

j_gene: TRBJ2-4
v_gene: TRBV5-1
CDR3aa: CASSLAREGKNIQYF

j_gene: TRBJ2-5
v_gene: TRBV3-1
CDR3aa: CASSPHSRLRGPRETQYF

j_gene: TRBJ1-1
v_gene: TRBV29-1
CDR3aa: CSVGKGVNTEAFF

j_gene: TRBJ1-5
v_gene: TRBV20-1
CDR3aa: CSAFTGGRSNQPQHF

j_gene: TRBJ2-1
v_gene: TRBV15
CDR3aa: CATSRRRIAGAHEQFF

j_gene: TRBJ2-2
v_gene: TRBV7-6
CDR3aa: CASSLIVGGTGELFF

j_gene: TRBJ2-6
v_gene: TRBV10-3
CDR3aa: CAISEGGFSGANVLTF